The rows below give T cell receptor beta chains drawn from one sample of a study of cytomegalovirus exposure and HLA in healthy donors. Profiled with immunoSEQ multiplex PCR; TCRdb holds only in-frame clones, not every one. Of some 120,000 clones listed, less than 85% are singletons. Material: PBMCs. These receptors originate from a young man in good health and CMV-seronegative. CDR3s include the opening cysteine and the closing phenylalanine or tryptophan. A D gene is named only where the DNA matches it firmly. Only some rows state a clone size, as once, few, many or a class for expanded clones.

D gene	V gene	clone size	J gene	CDR3 DNA	CDR3 protein
.	TRBV7-8	.	TRBJ1-1	TGTGCCAGCAGCATGACAGTCACTGAAGCTTTCTTT	CASSMTVTEAFF
TRBD1	TRBV6-1	few	TRBJ1-4	TGTGCCAGCAGGACAGGGTCTTGCGAACTGTTTTTT	CASRTGSCELFF
.	TRBV2	.	TRBJ2-2	TGTGCCAGCAGTGTACAGACAGGGAACACCGGGGAGCTGTTTTTT	CASSVQTGNTGELFF
TRBD2	TRBV6-1	few	TRBJ2-5	TGTGCCAGCAGTGAAGTAGCGGGAGGGGGAGAGACCCAGTACTTC	CASSEVAGGGETQYF
.	TRBV13	.	TRBJ1-2	TGTGCCAGCAGCTTCTCAGGAACAGGCTACACCTTC	CASSFSGTGYTF
TRBD2	TRBV19	.	TRBJ2-1	TGTGCCAGTAGTACCCTAGCGGTCTCCTCCTACAATGAGCAGTTCTTC	CASSTLAVSSYNEQFF
TRBD2	TRBV7-9	.	TRBJ2-7	TGTGCCAGCAGCCCCGGGGCTAGCGGGAGCCACGAGCAGTACTTC	CASSPGASGSHEQYF
TRBD1	TRBV29-1	once	TRBJ2-2	TGCAGCGTCCGGGACAGGGGGCCCGGGGAGCTGTTTTTT	CSVRDRGPGELFF
TRBD1	TRBV5-1	.	TRBJ1-3	TGCGCCAGCAGTTTGGACAGGGCTGGAAACACCATATATTTT	CASSLDRAGNTIYF
TRBD1	TRBV25-1	.	TRBJ1-2	TGTGCCAGCAGTGATCCCGACAGGGATGGCTACACCTTC	CASSDPDRDGYTF
TRBD2	TRBV30	.	TRBJ2-1	TGTGCCTTTTTCACGGCTAGCGGGGGGAACAATGAGCAGTTCTTC	CAFFTASGGNNEQFF
TRBD1	TRBV7-9	.	TRBJ1-5	TGTGCCAGCAGCCTAGACGGGACAGGGTATCAGCCCCAGCATTTT	CASSLDGTGYQPQHF
TRBD2	TRBV10-3	.	TRBJ2-3	TGTGCCATCAGTGAGTCGCCCGGGTTAACTAGCGGGAGGCCGTCGGGCACAGATACGCAGTATTTT	CAISESPGLTSGRPSGTDTQYF
TRBD1	TRBV18	.	TRBJ1-1	TGTGCCGGCTCACCATTGCAGGGGGAGACTGAAGCTTTCTTT	CAGSPLQGETEAFF
TRBD1	TRBV7-9	few	TRBJ2-1	TGTGCCAGCAGCCAGGGACAGGGGGCTATCAATGAGCAGTTCTTC	CASSQGQGAINEQFF
TRBD1	TRBV19	.	TRBJ2-4	TGTGCCAGTAGTTCGTCGGACAGGGGCATTCAGTACTTC	CASSSSDRGIQYF
.	TRBV29-1	.	TRBJ2-7	TGCAGCGTTATTGTTCGGAGCTCCTACGAGCAGTACTTC	CSVIVRSSYEQYF
.	TRBV18	.	TRBJ1-5	TGTGCCAGCTCTCTTATGTCAGATCAGCCCCAGCATTTT	CASSLMSDQPQHF
TRBD2	TRBV27	.	TRBJ2-7	TGTGCCAGCAGTCCCGGGACTAGCGCCTACGAGCAGTACTTC	CASSPGTSAYEQYF
TRBD1	TRBV9	once	TRBJ2-7	TGTGCCAGCAGCGTTGGGACAGGGAGCTCCTACGAGCAGTACTTC	CASSVGTGSSYEQYF
.	TRBV6-5	.	TRBJ1-2	TGTGCCAGCAGTTACTACAGGGTTTATGGCTACACCTTC	CASSYYRVYGYTF
TRBD2	TRBV7-9	.	TRBJ2-1	TGTTCCGGAACGTGGGGAGGGGAGGAGCAGTTCTTC	CSGTWGGEEQFF
TRBD2	TRBV29-1	.	TRBJ2-7	TGCAGCGGCACTAGCGGGAGGTGGCAAGGCGAGCAGTACTTC	CSGTSGRWQGEQYF
TRBD1	TRBV2	.	TRBJ2-3	TGTGCCAGCAGGCCAACCCCGGGACAGGGACCAGATACGCAGTATTTT	CASRPTPGQGPDTQYF
TRBD1	TRBV19	.	TRBJ1-4	TGTGCCAGTACCCCGGGACAGCTAAAAAATGAAAAACTGTTTTTT	CASTPGQLKNEKLFF
.	TRBV5-6	.	TRBJ1-2	TGTGCCAGCAGCGCGTACAGTAACTATGGCTACACCTTC	CASSAYSNYGYTF
.	TRBV7-2	.	TRBJ2-3	TGTGCCAGCAGCTTAGCAGCGGCTCGGGATACGCAGTATTTT	CASSLAAARDTQYF
TRBD1	TRBV6-1	.	TRBJ1-5	TGTGCCAGCAGTGAATTTCGTCTTGACAGGGGCAGCAATCAGCCCCAGCATTTT	CASSEFRLDRGSNQPQHF
.	TRBV7-8	few	TRBJ1-1	TGTGCCAGCAGCTTAGCGCAAGGGGGAAGAACTGAAGCTTTCTTT	CASSLAQGGRTEAFF
.	TRBV5-6	.	TRBJ2-7	TGTGCCAGCAGCTTTGGTAGCGTAGATTTACTCTACGAGCAGTACTTC	CASSFGSVDLLYEQYF
TRBD1	TRBV4-1	.	TRBJ1-2	TGCGCCAGCAGCCAAGAGTTTAAGACAGGGGCTTACTATGGCTACACCTTC	CASSQEFKTGAYYGYTF
.	TRBV10-2	.	TRBJ2-7	TGCGCCAGCAGTGGGTATCGGGGCTCCTACGAGCAGTACTTC	CASSGYRGSYEQYF
TRBD1	TRBV30	.	TRBJ1-1	TGTGCCTGGAGTGCCGGACAGGTGAACACTGAAGCTTTCTTT	CAWSAGQVNTEAFF
TRBD1	TRBV7-9	.	TRBJ1-5	TGTGCCAGCAGCTCGTCCGGGACAGGGGGCGGTCAGCCCCAGCATTTT	CASSSSGTGGGQPQHF
.	TRBV25-1	.	TRBJ2-7	TGTGCCAGCAGTGCCATCAGAGGGGGAGGGCCTGAGGAGCAGTACTTC	CASSAIRGGGPEEQYF
TRBD2	TRBV4-3	.	TRBJ2-1	TGCGCCAGCAGCCCCTCCGGTGGGACTAGCAGGTTCTTC	CASSPSGGTSRFF
TRBD2	TRBV7-2	.	TRBJ2-1	TGTGCCAGCAGCTTAGCAACGGGAGGGTCCTACAATGAGCAGTTCTTC	CASSLATGGSYNEQFF
.	TRBV18	once	TRBJ2-6	TGTGCCAGCTCAAATTCTAACTCTGGGGCCAACGTCCTGACTTTC	CASSNSNSGANVLTF
TRBD2	TRBV10-3	.	TRBJ2-7	TGTGCCATCAGTGAGTCGGCGGGAGGGGACCGCGGGCAGTACTTC	CAISESAGGDRGQYF
.	TRBV10-3	.	TRBJ2-5	TGTGCCATCAGTGAGTGGTCCGGAGAGACCCAGTACTTC	CAISEWSGETQYF
.	TRBV6-5	few	TRBJ1-1	TGTGCCTCAGCGCGCGACACTGAAGCTTTCTTT	CASARDTEAFF
TRBD1	TRBV6-1	.	TRBJ2-1	TGTGCCAGCAGTGAGGGGACAGGCAACTGGGATGAGCAGTTCTTC	CASSEGTGNWDEQFF
TRBD2	TRBV19	.	TRBJ2-7	TGTGCCAGTAGCCTCCCTCGCGGGGGCGAGCAGTACTTC	CASSLPRGGEQYF